This T cell receptor (beta chain) was identified in a study of cytomegalovirus exposure and HLA in healthy donors. Study overall: The approximately 120 validation repertoires used the same platform as the approximately 670 first-cohort repertoires, a later analysis reported. General study findings and limits: There were a few CMV-associated chains whose specificity for CMV antigens was confirmed in vitro. A list of roughly 160 TCR beta chains associated with cytomegalovirus was given.

The ends lost 6 bases at V and 4 bases at J; junction bases unmatched: 9. Per germline, CDR1 ENHRY and CDR2 SYGVKD. This CDR3 has 16 residues. Of note for this clone: As yet, its antigen is unknown.

Using immunoSEQ multiplex PCR, the repertoire was profiled, and TCRdb retains in-frame clones only, with some absent. There are around 170,000 clones in the sample; around nine tenths occur only once, and under 3% lies in the top ten. J is TRBJ2-7 and V is TRBV10-3; 13 nucleotides match TRBD2. Sequencing was performed on PBMCs. The sequence came from a young man in good health and CMV-seronegative. Here the CDR3 DNA reads TGTGCCATCAGATCCGGGACTAGCGGGAAAGTGTACGAGCAGTACTTC. This translates into CAIRSGTSGKVYEQYF.